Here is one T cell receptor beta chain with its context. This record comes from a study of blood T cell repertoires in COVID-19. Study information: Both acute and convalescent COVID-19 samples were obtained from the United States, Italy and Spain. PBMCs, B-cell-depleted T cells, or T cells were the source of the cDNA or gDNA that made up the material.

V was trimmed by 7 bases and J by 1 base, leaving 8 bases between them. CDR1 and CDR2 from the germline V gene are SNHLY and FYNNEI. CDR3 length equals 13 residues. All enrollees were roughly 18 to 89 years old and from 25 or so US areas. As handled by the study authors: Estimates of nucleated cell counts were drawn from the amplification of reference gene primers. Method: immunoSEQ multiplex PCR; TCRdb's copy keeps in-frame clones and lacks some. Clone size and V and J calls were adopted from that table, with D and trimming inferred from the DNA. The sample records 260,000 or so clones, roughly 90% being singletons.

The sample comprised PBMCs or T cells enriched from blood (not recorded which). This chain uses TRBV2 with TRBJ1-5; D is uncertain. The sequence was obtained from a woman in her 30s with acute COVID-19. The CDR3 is CASMWQSNQPQHF. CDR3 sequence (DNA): TGTGCCAGCATGTGGCAGAGCAATCAGCCCCAGCATTTT.